This T cell receptor (beta chain) was retrieved from a study of vaccination effects on CD4 cells after COVID-19. Between the trimmed V and J ends, which lost 4 bases and 9 bases, there was a span of 16 bases. The CDR3 is made up of 15 amino acids. Germline CDR1 is LNHDA and CDR2 is SQIVND (reference sequence). Libraries were prepared by immunoSEQ multiplex PCR; TCRdb keeps only in-frame clonotypes and omits some of them. Of about 40,000 clones in the sample, roughly 70% were seen once. ViraFEST assay sequencing came after antigen-specific CD4+ T cells were expanded with viral peptide pools. Culture proceeded for about ten days, and CD4+ T cells were then isolated. According to the study, vaccine recipients showed no prior SARS-CoV-2 infection and negative nucleocapsid antibodies. Notes on this clone: Its target is not known.

Regarding the study as a whole: Convalescent patients were scarce, and early post-infection timepoints were absent.

The chain has TRBV19 and TRBJ1-6, with a tentative D call TRBD1 (6 bases). The specimen comprised CD4+ T cells from PBMCs cultured with SARS-CoV-2 spike peptides, sampled before COVID-19 vaccination. The receptor was isolated from a human donor who received a COVID-19 vaccine. The CDR3 spells CASSTPDRTGSPLHF. The DNA of the CDR3 is TGTGCCAGTAGTACCCCCGACAGGACGGGTTCACCCCTCCACTTT. The full variable domain, with the rest looked up from reference TRBV19 and TRBJ1-6, is DGGITQSPKYLFRKEGQNVTLSCEQNLNHDAMYWYRQDPGQGLRLIYYSQIVNDFQKGDIAEGYSVSREKKESFPLTVTSAQKNPTAFYLCASSTPDRTGSPLHFGNGTRLTVT.